Listed here is a single T cell receptor (beta chain). This entry is derived from a study of T cells in Graves' hyperthyroidism and ophthalmopathy. Uncontrolled infection, other autoimmune disease, pregnancy or lactation excluded patients. Each diagnosis was grounded in clinical symptoms, serum thyroxine and TRAb, thyroid ultrasound, and orbital computed tomography. Approximately 10 ml of fresh peripheral blood supplied the PBMCs. Trimming removed 6 bases from V and 4 bases from J, with 20 bases in between. The CDR3 is made up of 16 amino acids. Germline loops: CDR1 MDHEN, CDR2 SYDVKM. Amplified regions were TCR beta CDR3 sequences from RNA transcripts. TCR CDR3 regions were first amplified by RT-PCR with HTBI primers. TCRdb processed the multiplex PCR reads anew with MiXCR; each CDR3 protein has one entry. The sample includes some 560,000 distinct CDR3 sequences, 12% to 15% of them seen just once.

The TCR sequence derives from a middle-aged woman with Graves' hyperthyroidism. The J gene is TRBJ2-3, the V gene TRBV28, with D tentatively TRBD2 (5 bases). The material sequenced was blood. The CDR3 loop is CASSNLQSGRSDTQYF. DNA of the CDR3: TGTGCCAGCAGCAATTTGCAGAGCGGCCGATCAGATACGCAGTATTTT.